This T cell receptor (beta chain) is drawn from a study of cytomegalovirus exposure and HLA in healthy donors. Study conclusions and caveats: Researchers catalogued 160 or so TCR beta chains as cytomegalovirus-associated. Rarity marked most TCR sequences, yet some public TCRs occurred in many donors. It was taken for granted in presence/absence analyses that sequencing depth across donors was roughly uniform. Accurate prediction of HLA-A and HLA-B alleles (for most subjects) was reportedly achieved from TCR beta sequences.

In the PCR, 60 Vbeta and 13 Jbeta primers were used. The data were produced by immunoSEQ multiplex PCR, yet TCRdb's version contains in-frame clones alone and is incomplete. The sample yields 150,000 to 200,000 clones, around 78% seen once. From germline, CDR1 is SGHTA and CDR2 FQGTGA. CDR3 size: 14 residues. The ends were cut back, 4 bases at V and 6 bases at J, with 13 bases in the middle. As concerns this clone: The antigen remains unidentified.

Sequencing was done on a sample of PBMCs. This TCR derives from a woman in her 40s in good health and CMV-seronegative. The genes are TRBV7-3 and TRBJ2-1; tentatively, D is TRBD1 (6 bases). The CDR3 DNA sequence: TGTGCCAGCAGCTCGGCCGGGACATTCAATGAGCAGTTCTTC. Amino acid sequence: CASSSAGTFNEQFF.